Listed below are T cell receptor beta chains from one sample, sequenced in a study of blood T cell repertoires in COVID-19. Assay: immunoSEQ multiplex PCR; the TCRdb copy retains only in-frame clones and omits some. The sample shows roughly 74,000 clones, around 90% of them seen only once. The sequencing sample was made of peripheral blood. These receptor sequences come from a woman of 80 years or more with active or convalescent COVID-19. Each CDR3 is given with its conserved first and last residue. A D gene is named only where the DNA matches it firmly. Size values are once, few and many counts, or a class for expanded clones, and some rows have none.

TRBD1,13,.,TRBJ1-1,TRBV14,TGTGCCAGCAGCCTCGGGCAGGGGGCTGAAGCTTTCTTT,CASSLGQGAEAFF
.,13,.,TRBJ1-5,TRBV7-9,TGTGCCAGCAGCTTAGTTGAGGGAAAGCCCCAGCATTTT,CASSLVEGKPQHF
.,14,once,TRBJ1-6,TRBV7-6,TGTGCCAGCAGCTTAAACGCAGGGGATTCACCCCTCCACTTT,CASSLNAGDSPLHF
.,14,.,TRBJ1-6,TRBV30,TGTGCCTGGAGTGTCAGGCAGGAAAATTCACCCCTCCACTTT,CAWSVRQENSPLHF
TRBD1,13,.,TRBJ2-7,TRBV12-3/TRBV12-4,TGTGCCAGCAGTTTCAGGGGGCACTACGAGCAGTACTTC,CASSFRGHYEQYF
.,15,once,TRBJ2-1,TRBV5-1,TGCGCCAGTCATACAGCGGGCACCTCCTACAATGAGCAGTTCTTC,CASHTAGTSYNEQFF
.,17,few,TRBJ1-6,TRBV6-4,TGTGCCAGCCCTCAGTGGGCGAGGGGCAGGGGTAATTCACCCCTCCACTTT,CASPQWARGRGNSPLHF
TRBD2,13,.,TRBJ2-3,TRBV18,TGTGCCAGCTCGGGAGGGATCACAGATACGCAGTATTTT,CASSGGITDTQYF
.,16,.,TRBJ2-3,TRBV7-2,TGTGCCAGCGGCTTACTGGCAGGGGTGGGCACAGATACGCAGTATTTT,CASGLLAGVGTDTQYF
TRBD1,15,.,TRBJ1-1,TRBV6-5,TGTGCCAGCAGGTCGACAGGGGCCGGGAACACTGAAGCTTTCTTT,CASRSTGAGNTEAFF
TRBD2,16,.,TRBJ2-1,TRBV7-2,TGTGCCAGCAGCTTAGAAGCGGGGATCTCCTACAATGAGCAGTTCTTC,CASSLEAGISYNEQFF
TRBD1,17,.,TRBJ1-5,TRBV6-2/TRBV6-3,TGTGCCAGCAGTCAGGAAAGACAGGGGGCCAGCAATCAGCCCCAGCATTTT,CASSQERQGASNQPQHF
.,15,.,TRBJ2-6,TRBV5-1,TGCGCCAGCAGCTACGGGGTGGGCGGGGCCAACGTCCTGACTTTC,CASSYGVGGANVLTF
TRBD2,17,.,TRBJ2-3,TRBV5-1,TGCGCCAGCAGCTTGGTTGGACTAGCGGTGTCCACAGATACGCAGTATTTT,CASSLVGLAVSTDTQYF
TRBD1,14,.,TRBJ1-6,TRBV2,TGTGCCAGCAGTGCCAGGGGGCAGAATTCACCCCTCCACTTT,CASSARGQNSPLHF
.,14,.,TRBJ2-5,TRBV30,TGTGCCTGGAGAAAGCCTAGCGCGCAAGAGACCCAGTACTTC,CAWRKPSAQETQYF
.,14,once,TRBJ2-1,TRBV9,TGTGCCAGCAGCAAGCGGCTGTCCAACAATGAGCAGTTCTTC,CASSKRLSNNEQFF
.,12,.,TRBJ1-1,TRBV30,TGTGCCTGGAAGGACAAGAACACTGAAGCTTTCTTT,CAWKDKNTEAFF
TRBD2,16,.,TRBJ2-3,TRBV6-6,TGTGCCAGCAGTTACTCGTTGTCTAGCGGGTTAGATACGCAGTATTTT,CASSYSLSSGLDTQYF
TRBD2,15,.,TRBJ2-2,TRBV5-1,TGCGCCAGCAGTACCGGGACTAGCGTCACCGGGGAGCTGTTTTTT,CASSTGTSVTGELFF
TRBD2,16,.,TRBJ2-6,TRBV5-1,TGCGCCAGCAGCTTGGGCGGGGGAGCTGGGGCCAACGTCCTGACTTTC,CASSLGGGAGANVLTF
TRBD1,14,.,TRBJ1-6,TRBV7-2,TGTGCCAGCAGCTCGGGACAGGGTTATTCACCCCTCCACTTT,CASSSGQGYSPLHF
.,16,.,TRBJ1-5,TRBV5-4,TGTGCCAGCAGCCTGGCTGGTGGGGCGAGCAATCAGCCCCAGCATTTT,CASSLAGGASNQPQHF
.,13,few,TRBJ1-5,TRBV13,TGTGCCAGCAGCTTCGGACAGTATCAGCCCCAGCATTTT,CASSFGQYQPQHF
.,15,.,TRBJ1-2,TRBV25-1,TGTGCCAGCAGTAACCCGCTTGGACTCGACTATGGCTACACCTTC,CASSNPLGLDYGYTF
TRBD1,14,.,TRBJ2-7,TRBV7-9,TGTGCCAGCAGCTTAACCGGGACAGGGTCCGAGCAGTACTTC,CASSLTGTGSEQYF
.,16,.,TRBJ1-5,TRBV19,TGTGCCAGTAGGACTAGGGCCACCAATAGCAATCAGCCCCAGCATTTT,CASRTRATNSNQPQHF
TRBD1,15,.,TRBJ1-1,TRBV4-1,TGCGCCAGCAGCCAAAAGACAGGGGCGATCGCTGAAGCTTTCTTT,CASSQKTGAIAEAFF
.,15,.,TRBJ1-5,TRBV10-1,TGCGCCAGCAGTGATCCGGGTTCTGGCAATCAGCCCCAGCATTTT,CASSDPGSGNQPQHF
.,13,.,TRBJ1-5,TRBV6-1,TGTGCCAGCGGAGAGAATAGCAATCAGCCCCAGCATTTT,CASGENSNQPQHF
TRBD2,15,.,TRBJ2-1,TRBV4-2,TGTGCCAGCAGTCATCTAGCGGGAGGGAGCAATGAGCAGTTCTTC,CASSHLAGGSNEQFF
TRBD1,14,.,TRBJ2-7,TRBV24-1,TGTGCCACCAGTGATTCCTCAGGGGGCCACGAGCAGTACTTC,CATSDSSGGHEQYF
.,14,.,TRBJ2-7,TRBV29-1,TGCAGCGTTGAAAGGTCGGGAAGCTCCTACGAGCAGTACTTC,CSVERSGSSYEQYF
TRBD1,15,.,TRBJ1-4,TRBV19,TGTGCCAGTAGTCCTCCGGGACAGGGATATGAAAAACTGTTTTTT,CASSPPGQGYEKLFF
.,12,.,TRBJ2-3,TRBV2,TGTGCCAGCAGCCCCCGAGAGGATACGCAGTATTTT,CASSPREDTQYF
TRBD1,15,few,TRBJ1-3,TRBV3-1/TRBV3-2,TGTGCCAGCAGCCAAGATAACAGGGGAGGAAACACCATATATTTT,CASSQDNRGGNTIYF
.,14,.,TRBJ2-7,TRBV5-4,TGTGCCAGCAGCCCCGGAGGCCGAAGCTACGAGCAGTACTTC,CASSPGGRSYEQYF
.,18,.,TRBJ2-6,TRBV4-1,TGCGCCAGCAGCCAAGACGGGGGACGCGGGGTTGGGGCCAACGTCCTGACTTTC,CASSQDGGRGVGANVLTF
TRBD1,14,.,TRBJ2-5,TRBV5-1,TGCGCCAGCACCCCCGGGACAGGCCAAGAGACCCAGTACTTC,CASTPGTGQETQYF
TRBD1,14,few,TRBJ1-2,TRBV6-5,TGTGCCAGCAGTTACGGCAGGGGGAACTATGGCTACACCTTC,CASSYGRGNYGYTF
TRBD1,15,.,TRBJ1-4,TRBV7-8,TGTGCCAGCAGCCCAGGACAGGCAACTAATGAAAAACTGTTTTTT,CASSPGQATNEKLFF
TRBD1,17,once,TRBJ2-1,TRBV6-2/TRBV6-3,TGTGCCAGCAGCATCCGACAGGGCCCGAGCTCCTACAATGAGCAGTTCTTC,CASSIRQGPSSYNEQFF
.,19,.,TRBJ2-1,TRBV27,TGTGCCAGCAGTTCCAACAGGGTTGGGTTCACCACACGATTTGGTGAGCAGTTCTTC,CASSSNRVGFTTRFGEQFF
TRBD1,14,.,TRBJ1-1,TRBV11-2,TGTGCCAGCAGACTAGCGGGACAGCATCCCGCCGCTTTCTTT,CASRLAGQHPAAFF
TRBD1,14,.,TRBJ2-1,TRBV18,TGTGCCAGCTCACCACCGGACAGGGTGGATGAGCAGTTCTTC,CASSPPDRVDEQFF
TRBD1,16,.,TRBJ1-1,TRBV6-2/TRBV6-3,TGTGCCAGCAGTTACTCCAAGGACAGGGTAAACACTGAAGCTTTCTTT,CASSYSKDRVNTEAFF
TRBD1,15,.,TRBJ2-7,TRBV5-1,TGCGCCAGCAGCGAGTCCGGGACAGGGACCTACGAGCAGTACTTC,CASSESGTGTYEQYF
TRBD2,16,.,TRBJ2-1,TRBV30,TGTGCCTGGAGCACCCCTAGCGGGAGGGCCGGGGATGAGCAGTTCTTC,CAWSTPSGRAGDEQFF
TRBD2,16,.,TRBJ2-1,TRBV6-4,TGTGCCAGCAGTGAGGTGGGGACTAGCGGGGGAAATGAGCAGTTCTTC,CASSEVGTSGGNEQFF
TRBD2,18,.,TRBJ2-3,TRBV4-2,TGTGCCAGCAGCCACCCCCGAGGATCGGAGGGAGGGCGGGATACGCAGTATTTT,CASSHPRGSEGGRDTQYF
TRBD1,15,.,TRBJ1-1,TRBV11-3,TGTGCCAGCAGTTACATGACAGGGGTGAACACTGAAGCTTTCTTT,CASSYMTGVNTEAFF
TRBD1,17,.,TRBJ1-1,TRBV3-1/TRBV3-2,TGTGCCAGCAGCCAAGACTTGACAGGGGTCATGAACACTGAAGCTTTCTTT,CASSQDLTGVMNTEAFF